The source of this T cell receptor beta chain is a study of regulatory T cells in long-lasting Graves disease. Time point described: newly diagnosed GD, antithyroid drugs for less than 3 months. Extracted PBMC RNA gave rise to the TCR library. Both iRepertoire HTBI primers and Arm-PCR of CDR3 regions were used to build the TCR beta libraries. TCRdb itself ran the multiplex PCR reads through MiXCR, one entry per CDR3 protein. The table shows hundreds of thousands of distinct CDR3 sequences, with about 12% occurring only once. The germline V gene encodes CDR1 DFQATT and CDR2 SNEGSKA (reference sequence). V was trimmed by 4 bases and J by 0 bases, leaving 7 bases between them. This CDR3 has 13 amino acids. The same specimen was also included in a second study, on T cells in Graves' hyperthyroidism and ophthalmopathy.

The specimen comprised peripheral blood mononuclear cells (PBMCs), sampled at new diagnosis, from a patient treated with antithyroid drugs. The chain employs TRBV20-1 and TRBJ2-1; D gene unclear. This TCR was sampled from a woman aged 30 to 39 with Graves disease. Here the CDR3 reads CSATRSSYNEQFF. The CDR3 DNA reads TGCAGTGCTACTAGAAGCTCCTACAATGAGCAGTTCTTC.